The 28 T cell receptor beta chains given below trace back to one sample, sequenced in a study of spatial heterogeneity in lung cancer. Time point in this sample: sample taken at primary tumor resection. MiXCR, run by TCRdb on the 5' RACE reads, gives a single entry per CDR3 protein. The sample consists of 4,200 or so distinct CDR3 sequences, approximately 9% of them appearing once. The starting material was normal lung tissue next to the tumor, obtained at surgery. Receptors were obtained from a female donor with early-stage non-small cell lung cancer.

This clonotype is medium-sized in the sample. The J gene is TRBJ2-7, the V gene TRBV7-2; possibly TRBD2 for D (6 bases). V dropped 2 bases and J dropped 5 bases, with 16 bases sitting between them. This CDR3 spans 15 amino acids. Germline V CDR1 and CDR2: SGHTA, FQGNSA. The CDR3 protein is CASSLMGRGADEQYF. For the CDR3, the DNA is TGTGCCAGCAGCTTAATGGGGCGGGGCGCCGACGAGCAGTACTTC.

In its sample, this clonotype ranks as medium-sized (0.01 to 0.1%). The J gene is TRBJ2-3, the V gene TRBV21-1; the D segment call TRBD1 is taken from the table without a DNA check. TRBV21-1 is listed as a pseudogene. The CDR3 is 18 residues long. The CDR3 bases are TGTGCCAGCAGCAAAGTTGGCTCCGGGGGGACTAGCACAGATACGCAGTATTTT. Encoded protein: CASSKVGSGGTSTDTQYF.

By frequency in the sample, this clonotype is medium-sized (0.01 to 0.1%). V and J are TRBV15 and TRBJ1-4; TRBD1 is a possible D gene (5 bases). The germline V gene encodes CDR1 LNHNV and CDR2 YYDKDF (reference sequence). The ends were cut back, 5 bases at V and 1 base at J, with 17 bases in the middle. This CDR3 is built from 17 residues. As DNA, the CDR3 is TGTGCCACCAGCGGGGGTTTGGGTTTCGGAACTAATGAAAAACTGTTTTTT. Residues: CATSGGLGFGTNEKLFF.

This clonotype was detected many times. The chain is built from TRBV6-1 and TRBJ2-7, with a tentative D call TRBD2 (7 bases). Germline CDR1 MNHNS, CDR2 SASEGT. The V gene lost 5 bases and the J gene lost 3 bases, with 11 bases spanning the gap. CDR3 length: 13 residues. The CDR3 reads CASSRGAFYEQYF. The CDR3 DNA reads as TGTGCCAGCAGTCGGGGGGCCTTCTACGAGCAGTACTTC.

As concerns this clonotype: A much larger clone sits a single nucleotide away, making a read error possible. V is TRBV5-5 and J is TRBJ2-7, with TRBD1 matching over 9 bases. There are 15 residues in the CDR3. Germline values: CDR1 SGHKS, CDR2 YYEKEE (reference sequence). This CDR3 reads CASSYGDRVNYEQHF. In nucleotides, the CDR3 is TGTGCCAGCAGCTACGGGGACAGGGTTAACTACGAGCAGCACTTC.

This clonotype is medium-sized by share. This chain joins TRBV18 and TRBJ2-1; unclear D gene. V dropped 0 bases and J dropped 7 bases, with 13 bases sitting between them. Germline assignment: CDR1 KGHSH and CDR2 LQKENI. The CDR3 extends over 15 amino acids. CDR3 protein: CASSPPNGLGNEQFF. CDR3 DNA sequence: TGTGCCAGCTCACCACCCAACGGGTTGGGAAATGAGCAGTTCTTC.

By its share, this clonotype is medium-sized. This sequence joins TRBV30 and TRBJ2-2; TRBD2 is a possible D gene (7 bases). Germline V gene data show CDR1 as GTSNPN and CDR2 as SVGIG (reference sequence). CDR3 length: 15 residues. V shed 3 bases and J shed 3 bases, with 14 bases lying between them. The CDR3 loop reads CAWRMAGAYTGELFF. For the CDR3, the DNA is TGTGCCTGGAGAATGGCGGGGGCGTACACCGGGGAGCTGTTTTTT. The full variable domain, rest sourced from reference TRBV30 and TRBJ2-2, is SQTIHQWPATLVQPVGSPLSLECTVEGTSNPNLYWYRQAAGRGLQLLFYSVGIGQISSEVPQNLSASRPQDRQFILSSKKLLLSDSGFYLCAWRMAGAYTGELFFGEGSRLTVL.

By share, this clonotype ranks as medium-sized (0.01 to 0.1%). The rearrangement uses TRBV7-2 and TRBJ1-2, with unresolved D. The V end was cut by 5 bases, the J end by 3 bases, with 13 bases between. Germline V gene sequence: CDR1 SGHTA, CDR2 FQGNSA. The CDR3 is made up of 14 amino acids. The CDR3 here is CASSPRPSYYGYTF. The CDR3 bases are TGTGCCAGCAGCCCGAGGCCCTCTTACTATGGCTACACCTTC. The whole variable domain, filled in from reference TRBV7-2 and TRBJ1-2, reads GAGVSQSPSNKVTEKGKDVELRCDPISGHTALYWYRQSLGQGLEFLIYFQGNSAPDKSGLPSDRFSAERTGGSVSTLTIQRTQQEDSAVYLCASSPRPSYYGYTFGSGTRLTVV.

By sample fraction, this clonotype is medium-sized (0.01 to 0.1%). The chain links TRBV21-1 to TRBJ2-2; the tabulated D call, TRBD1, remains unverified against the DNA. TRBV21-1 is a known pseudogene. This CDR3 region has 15 residues. The CDR3: CASPRSRAFTGELFF. CDR3 nucleotide sequence: TGTGCCAGCCCGAGGTCCAGGGCTTTCACCGGGGAGCTGTTTTTT.

The sample holds a few counts of this clonotype. V gene TRBV7-8 combines with J gene TRBJ2-7; 13 nucleotides line up with TRBD2. Trimming at V came to 5 bases and at J to 4 bases, leaving 5 bases not matched to a gene. Per germline, CDR1 SGHVS and CDR2 FQNEAQ. The CDR3 spans 15 residues. Here the CDR3 DNA reads TGTGCCAGCAGCCAGACTAGCGGGGGGCTGTACGAGCAGTACTTC. Encoded protein: CASSQTSGGLYEQYF.

This clonotype was detected many times. The chain joins TRBV5-6 to TRBJ2-5; a possible D gene is TRBD2 (5 bases). Trimming cost V 4 bases and J 5 bases, with 12 bases left between them. The CDR3 runs to 13 residues. Germline V lookup: CDR1 SGHDT, CDR2 YYEEEE. CDR3 loop: CASSPSGRETQYF. As DNA, the CDR3 is TGTGCCAGCAGCCCCAGCGGCCGGGAGACCCAGTACTTC.

This sequence joins TRBV6-5 and TRBJ2-6, with 7 bases that match TRBD1. The CDR3 loop spans 17 amino acids. With 6 bases clipped from V and 0 bases from J, the junction kept 8 bases outside the gene matches. Germline lookup yields CDR1 MNHEY and CDR2 SVGAGI. The CDR3 sequence is CASRLSGTASGANVLTF. In nucleotides, the CDR3 is TGTGCCAGCAGACTCTCCGGGACAGCCTCTGGGGCCAACGTCCTGACTTTC.

By share, this clonotype counts as medium-sized. The J gene is TRBJ2-1, the V gene TRBV5-1; D remains unclear. CDR1 is SGHRS, CDR2 YFSETQ, per germline. The CDR3 has 13 residues. Trimming removed 2 bases from V and 5 bases from J, with 8 bases in between. CDR3 residues: CASSLNSNNEQFF. CDR3 sequence (DNA): TGCGCCAGCAGCTTAAACTCTAACAATGAGCAGTTCTTC.

This clonotype is medium-sized by share. This rearrangement joins TRBV6-4 to TRBJ1-1; 7 nucleotides line up with TRBD1. The CDR3 length is 14 residues. In germline, CDR1 is MRHNA, CDR2 SNTAGT. V gave up 6 bases and J gave up 3 bases; unmatched junction bases: 7. The DNA of the CDR3 is TGTGCCAGCAGGGAGACAGGGAGGGACACTGAAGCTTTCTTT. Translated: CASRETGRDTEAFF.

Relative to its sample, this clonotype is medium-sized. The chain is built from TRBV11-3 and TRBJ1-6; D is uncertain. V was shortened by 2 bases and J by 7 bases, with 9 bases between the two germline ends. CDR1 is SGHNT and CDR2 is YENEEA in the germline V gene. The CDR3 covers 14 residues. The CDR3 spells CASSLNGLNSPLHF. The CDR3 DNA follows: TGTGCCAGCAGCTTAAACGGATTGAATTCACCCCTCCACTTT.

This clonotype is medium-sized within its sample. The chain joins TRBV7-2 to TRBJ2-1; 9 nucleotides line up with TRBD2. CDR1 is SGHTA, CDR2 FQGNSA, per germline. Trimming cost V 1 base and J 6 bases; bases outside gene matches: 4. The CDR3 runs 15 residues. The CDR3 protein is CASSLGGGGPNEQFF. The CDR3 nucleotides are TGTGCCAGCAGCTTAGGCGGGGGGGGCCCCAATGAGCAGTTCTTC.

By share of the sample, this clonotype is medium-sized. The V gene is TRBV29-1, the J gene TRBJ2-7; D is unclear. The germline V and J ends were trimmed by 6 bases and 4 bases, with 10 bases remaining between them. The CDR3 runs to 11 residues. The germline CDR1 and CDR2 sequences are SQVTM and ANQGSEA. This chain's CDR3 is CSVTFGYEQYF. CDR3 coding DNA: TGCAGCGTCACATTTGGATACGAGCAGTACTTC.

This clonotype was seen a few times. The chain recombines TRBV20-1 with TRBJ1-2; TRBD1 is a possible D gene (5 bases). The length of the CDR3 is 12 residues. The V gene's germline CDR1 is DFQATT and CDR2 SNEGSKA (reference sequence). The V end was cut by 6 bases, the J end by 8 bases, with 16 bases between. Written as DNA, the CDR3 is TGCAGTGCCGTAGGGACCAGCGGAGGCTACACCTTC. Translating gives CSAVGTSGGYTF.

By share of the sample, this clonotype is medium-sized. This CDR3 is CASSLAGGPNEQFF. The CDR3 DNA reads as TGTGCCAGCAGTTTAGCGGGAGGGCCGAATGAGCAGTTCTTC. The chain recombines TRBV12-3 or TRBV12-4 with TRBJ2-1; 7 bases agree with TRBD2. The CDR3 is made up of 14 amino acids. V dropped 0 bases and J dropped 7; count of bases not matched to a gene: 3.

This clonotype was counted at least ten times. For the CDR3, the DNA is TGTGCCAGCAGTGATCAGGCTTACTCCACAGATACGCAGTATTTT. As protein: CASSDQAYSTDTQYF. The chain combines TRBV6-1 with TRBJ2-3; no reliable D call. Germline loops: CDR1 MNHNS, CDR2 SASEGT. This CDR3 has 15 amino acids. V was cut by 3 bases and J by 2 bases, with 12 bases left in between.

In its sample, this clonotype ranks as medium-sized. The J gene is TRBJ1-1, the V gene TRBV5-6, with D possibly TRBD1 on 6 matching bases. V was shortened by 4 bases and J by 4 bases, with 17 bases between the two germline ends. This CDR3 comprises 15 residues. The germline V gene encodes CDR1 SGHDT and CDR2 YYEEEE. CDR3 loop: CASSRGLGAITEAFF. The CDR3 DNA is TGTGCCAGCAGCAGGGGTCTGGGGGCTATCACTGAAGCTTTCTTT.

This clonotype was seen only once. The junction differs from germline at one of its ends, possibly a read error. The genes are TRBV5-6 and TRBJ2-3; TRBD2 matches 8 bases. Germline V gene data show CDR1 as SGHDT and CDR2 as YYEEEE. The CDR3 consists of 16 residues. DNA for the CDR3: TGTGCCAGCAGCCCAGGTACCGGGAGGGCGGATGATACGCATTATTTT. As protein: CASSPGTGRADDTHYF.

This clonotype was counted ten times or more. The chain has TRBV7-8 and TRBJ1-1; 9 positions agree with TRBD1. V trimming: 4 bases; J trimming: 4 bases; junction bases outside the gene matches: 10. In germline, CDR1 is SGHVS, CDR2 FQNEAQ. The CDR3 is made up of 16 amino acids. CDR3 nucleotides: TGTGCCAGCAGCTCCCAGCCCGGGACAGGGCTCACTGAAGCTTTCTTT. Its protein product is CASSSQPGTGLTEAFF.

This clonotype is medium-sized by share. This chain joins TRBV27 and TRBJ1-2; no firm D call. The germline V gene encodes CDR1 MNHEY and CDR2 SMNVEV (reference sequence). CDR3 length: 15 amino acids. Trimming took 2 bases from V and 1 from J, leaving 11 bases between them. This CDR3 is CASSLTQALNYGYTF. DNA for the CDR3: TGTGCCAGCAGTTTAACCCAGGCTCTTAACTATGGCTACACCTTC.

The chain recombines TRBV7-2 with TRBJ2-3; D not resolved. In germline, CDR1 is SGHTA, CDR2 FQGNSA. The ends were cut back, 4 bases at V and 0 bases at J, with 11 bases in the middle. The CDR3 is made up of 15 amino acids. For the CDR3, the DNA is TGTGCCAGCAGCTCCAACGGCGAGAGCACAGATACGCAGTATTTT. Translating gives CASSSNGESTDTQYF.

This clonotype is termed medium-sized. The chain has TRBV6-5 and TRBJ1-2; 8 nucleotides match TRBD1. J was trimmed by 3 bases and V by 6 bases; bases with no gene match: 3. The CDR3 covers 13 residues. CDR1 MNHEY and CDR2 SVGAGI come from the germline V gene. The CDR3 reads CASSPGGHYGYTF. The CDR3 nucleotides are TGTGCCAGCAGCCCAGGGGGCCACTATGGCTACACCTTC.

This clonotype is deemed medium-sized. The genes are TRBV7-6 and TRBJ1-1; D is ambiguous. This CDR3 has 14 amino acids. From germline, CDR1 is SGHVS and CDR2 FNYEAQ. Trimming removed 5 bases from V and 4 bases from J, with 14 bases in between. The DNA of the CDR3 is TGTGCCAGCAGCCGGACGGGAGCGGGCACTGAAGCTTTCTTT. Encoded protein: CASSRTGAGTEAFF. Supplemented by reference TRBV7-6 and TRBJ1-1, the full variable domain reads GAGVSQSPRYKVTKRGQDVALRCDPISGHVSLYWYRQALGQGPEFLTYFNYEAQQDKSGLPNDRFSAERPEGSISTLTIQRTEQRDSAMYRCASSRTGAGTEAFFGQGTRLTVV.

This clonotype is medium-sized within its sample. J is TRBJ2-3 and V is TRBV7-2, with 9 bases that match TRBD2. Germline CDR1 and CDR2: SGHTA and FQGNSA. V lost 5 bases, J lost 2 bases, and 11 bases stayed unmatched. The CDR3 runs to 17 residues. CDR3 sequence: CASSPPGGGGATDTQYF. DNA for the CDR3: TGTGCCAGCAGCCCGCCGGGGGGCGGGGGGGCCACAGATACGCAGTATTTT. The full variable domain, rest sourced from reference TRBV7-2 and TRBJ2-3, is GAGVSQSPSNKVTEKGKDVELRCDPISGHTALYWYRQSLGQGLEFLIYFQGNSAPDKSGLPSDRFSAERTGGSVSTLTIQRTQQEDSAVYLCASSPPGGGGATDTQYFGPGTRLTVL.